This T cell receptor (beta chain) originates from a study of Ad26.COV2.S vaccination and SARS-CoV-2 variants. At the level of the study: Administration of Ad26.COV2.S was intramuscular, either once or twice 56 days apart. Overall study findings and caveats: Using TCR breadth and depth analyses may have led to underestimated total T cell responses.

Sequenced by immunoSEQ multiplex PCR; TCRdb stores in-frame clones only, minus some. The table shows about 320,000 clones, with 85% to 90% occurring only once. Details on this clone: What it binds is unknown.

Sample treatment: some 19 received Ad26.COV2.S at low or high dose, single or two shots; about five received placebo; per-sample allocation not given. All samples were drawn on day 63, counting from the first vaccine or placebo injection. It was Wuhan-strain SARS-CoV-2 spike that the Ad26 vaccine vector expressed. The TCR comes from a person aged 18 to 59 who received the Ad26.COV2.S COVID-19 vaccine or a placebo. Sequenced here: peripheral blood, sampled in a trial of Ad26.COV2.S vaccine versus placebo.

The CDR3 loop reads CASSLAATSGGIGEQFF. CDR3 coding DNA: TGTGCCAGCAGCTTAGCGGCAACTAGCGGGGGAATCGGCGAGCAGTTCTTC. The chain couples TRBV7-2 to TRBJ2-1, with TRBD2 matching 11 bases. This CDR3 is 17 amino acids long. The germline gives CDR1 SGHTA, CDR2 FQGNSA. V was pared by 0 bases and J by 10 bases, with 11 bases of the junction left unmatched.